These 21 T cell receptor beta chains share one sample of origin, sequenced in a study of early T cells in non-severe SARS-CoV-2 infection. From the 5' RACE reads, TCRdb called clonotypes with MiXCR, one entry per CDR3 protein. The sample records about 30,000 distinct CDR3 sequences, about 6.1% being singletons. Sequencing was done on a sample of whole blood. The receptors were gathered from an adult who was a healthcare worker with PCR-confirmed SARS-CoV-2 infection or an uninfected control (not recorded which).

This clonotype was counted ten times or more. The chain employs TRBV20-1 and TRBJ1-4; D is unclear. Germline loops: CDR1 DFQATT, CDR2 SNEGSKA (reference sequence). The CDR3 has 16 amino acids. V was trimmed by 0 bases and J by 5 bases, leaving 16 bases between them. The DNA for the CDR3 is TGCAGTGCTAGAGATGGTCCTGGCAGGCAGAATGAAAAACTGTTTTTT. Its translation is CSARDGPGRQNEKLFF.

This clonotype has at least ten counts. The V gene is TRBV14, the J gene TRBJ2-3; D gene ambiguous. Germline CDR1 reads SGHDN; CDR2 reads FVKESK. V was trimmed by 0 bases and J by 7 bases, leaving 17 bases between them. The length of the CDR3 is 16 residues. CDR3 protein: CASSQDPGLLTNTQYF. CDR3 bases: TGTGCCAGCAGCCAAGATCCCGGCCTTCTCACTAATACGCAGTATTTT. The complete variable domain, with remaining parts taken from reference TRBV14 and TRBJ2-3, reads EAGVTQFPSHSVIEKGQTVTLRCDPISGHDNLYWYRRVMGKEIKFLLHFVKESKQDESGMPNNRFLAERTGGTYSTLKVQPAELEDSGVYFCASSQDPGLLTNTQYFGPGTRLTVL.

This clonotype was counted many times. The chain couples TRBV29-1 to TRBJ1-1; the D is unclear. Germline loops: CDR1 SQVTM, CDR2 ANQGSEA. The CDR3 covers 12 residues. The V and J ends lost 6 bases and 3 bases respectively, with 11 bases between them. The CDR3 region has the DNA TGCAGCGTATACCCGCGGGACACTGAAGCTTTCTTT. It is translated as CSVYPRDTEAFF.

This clonotype was counted ten times or more. This chain links TRBV7-2 with TRBJ2-7, with TRBD2 matching over 8 bases. Trimming at V came to 4 bases and at J to 2 bases, leaving 10 bases not matched to a gene. Looked up from germline, CDR1 is SGHTA and CDR2 is FQGNSA. The CDR3 covers 16 residues. CDR3 in amino acids: CASSSGGVGSPYEQYF. In nucleotides, the CDR3 is TGTGCCAGCAGCTCGGGAGGGGTAGGGAGTCCCTACGAGCAGTACTTC. The full variable domain, rest sourced from reference TRBV7-2 and TRBJ2-7, is GAGVSQSPSNKVTEKGKDVELRCDPISGHTALYWYRQSLGQGLEFLIYFQGNSAPDKSGLPSDRFSAERTGGSVSTLTIQRTQQEDSAVYLCASSSGGVGSPYEQYFGPGTRLTVT.

Only a few counts were recorded for this clonotype. The chain combines TRBV7-6 with TRBJ2-7; no clear D gene. With 7 bases removed from V and 5 bases from J, the gap between germline ends came to 9 bases. The CDR3 covers 11 residues. CDR1 and CDR2 from the germline V gene are SGHVS and FNYEAQ. The CDR3 region is CASTSCDEQYF. The CDR3 DNA follows: TGTGCCAGCACCAGCTGTGACGAGCAGTACTTC.

This clonotype occurred many times. The chain has TRBV3-1 and TRBJ1-5; D uncertain. The CDR3 consists of 15 residues. Trimming removed 4 bases at V and 0 bases at J, with 10 bases between. Germline V lookup: CDR1 LGHDT, CDR2 YNNKEL (reference sequence). The CDR3 here is CASSPTRNSNQPQHF. The CDR3 DNA is TGTGCCAGCAGCCCGACTCGGAATAGCAATCAGCCCCAGCATTTT.

There are many counts of this clonotype. CDR3 sequence reads: CAAARDAGYEQYF. Here the CDR3 DNA reads TGTGCCGCAGCCAGGGACGCCGGCTACGAGCAGTACTTC. The chain links TRBV6-6 to TRBJ2-7, with D perhaps given as TRBD1 or TRBD2 (5 bases each). The CDR3 extends over 13 amino acids. Deletions cut 11 bases from V and 3 bases from J, with 17 bases between. Germline CDR1 reads MNHNY; CDR2 reads SVGAGI (reference sequence).

This clonotype was seen many times. The CDR3 loop is CSVLKAHVEAFF. The DNA for the CDR3 is TGCAGCGTTTTGAAGGCCCACGTTGAAGCTTTCTTT. This sequence joins TRBV29-1 and TRBJ1-1; the D is unclear. Germline V gene data show CDR1 as SQVTM and CDR2 as ANQGSEA. The V gene lost 5 bases and the J gene lost 7 bases, with 14 bases spanning the gap. CDR3 length: 12 residues.

In its sample, this clonotype ranks as medium-sized. The chain carries TRBV6-6 and TRBJ1-1; D not certain. V dropped 0 bases and J dropped 11 bases, with 7 bases sitting between them. Germline assignment: CDR1 MNHNY and CDR2 SVGAGI (reference sequence). The CDR3 spans 11 residues. The CDR3 protein is CASSYSIGAFF. The CDR3 bases are TGTGCCAGCAGTTACTCGATCGGCGCTTTCTTT.

This clonotype was observed many times. The chain uses TRBV7-3 and TRBJ2-7; 8 bases are a match to TRBD2. Trimming took 2 bases from V and 6 from J; bases not matched to a gene: 9. Germline V lookup: CDR1 SGHTA, CDR2 FQGTGA. The CDR3 covers 15 residues. The CDR3 loop reads CASSLFAGGLSEQYF. DNA for the CDR3: TGTGCCAGCAGCTTATTTGCGGGGGGACTCTCCGAGCAGTACTTC.

With respect to this clonotype: Given a much more abundant clone one base away, this may be a read error. The gene calls are TRBV10-1 and TRBJ2-7, with TRBD2 matching 9 bases. Trimming cost V 5 bases and J 2 bases; bases outside gene matches: 7. Germline V gives CDR1 WNHNN, CDR2 SYGVQD (reference sequence). This CDR3 region has 15 residues. The CDR3 nucleotides are TGCGCCAGCAGTAGGTTCCTAGCGGGACCCTACGAGCAGTACTTC. Translated, it gives CASSRFLAGPYEQYF.

This clonotype occurred many times. The CDR3 DNA follows: TGTGCCAGCAGCTCCACATCCCACCCGGGCACGTACTTC. Its protein is CASSSTSHPGTYF. This chain links TRBV13 with TRBJ2-7, with unresolved D. The germline V gene encodes CDR1 PRHDT and CDR2 FYEKMQ (reference sequence). The V gene lost 4 bases and the J gene lost 12 bases, with 19 bases spanning the gap. There are 13 residues in the CDR3.

The chain is built from TRBV20-1 and TRBJ2-3, with TRBD2 matching over 10 bases. Germline-derived CDR1 and CDR2 are DFQATT and SNEGSKA (reference sequence). CDR3 size: 15 residues. With 3 bases clipped from V and 5 bases from J, the junction kept 8 bases outside the gene matches. The CDR3 loop reads CSARALAGVGDTQYF. CDR3 coding DNA: TGCAGTGCTAGGGCTCTAGCGGGAGTAGGAGATACGCAGTATTTT.

In this sample, this clonotype turned up many times. The genes are TRBV19 and TRBJ2-2, with a possible D match to TRBD1 (6 bases). This CDR3 comprises 15 residues. Per the germline V gene, CDR1 is LNHDA and CDR2 is SQIVND (reference sequence). The ends were cut back, 5 bases at V and 6 bases at J, with 16 bases in the middle. DNA of the CDR3: TGTGCCAGTAGTCCTCAGGGGCGCATCCCCGGGGAGCTGTTTTTT. This sequence encodes CASSPQGRIPGELFF.

This chain uses TRBV2 with TRBJ2-1; possible D gene TRBD1, 6 bases. The germline V gene encodes CDR1 SNHLY and CDR2 FYNNEI. The V end lost 5 bases, the J end lost 4 bases, and 15 bases lay between the germline ends. This CDR3 region has 15 residues. The CDR3 reads CASSWTTGNYNEQFF. The CDR3 coding sequence is TGTGCCAGCAGTTGGACCACAGGGAATTACAATGAGCAGTTCTTC.

This clonotype was seen many times. The chain links TRBV10-3 to TRBJ2-3, with D perhaps assigned TRBD1 or TRBD2 (5 bases each). Germline V gene lookup returns CDR1 ENHRY and CDR2 SYGVKD. The CDR3 contains 16 residues. V lost 5 bases and J lost 1, with 16 bases in between. The CDR3 DNA sequence: TGTGCCATCAGTCCCACGAGCGGCAGGGGCACAGATACGCAGTATTTT. Translation: CAISPTSGRGTDTQYF.

This rearrangement joins TRBV6-5 to TRBJ2-5; D uncertain. V lost 6 bases to trimming and J lost 2 bases, with 25 bases between them. The CDR3 contains 18 residues. Germline CDR1 is MNHEY and CDR2 is SVGAGI. The CDR3 DNA reads TGTGCCAGCAGGGACGTTTCCTATGAGTGGGGTTTACAAGAGACCCAGTACTTC. Translating it yields CASRDVSYEWGLQETQYF.

In its sample, this clonotype was seen many times. V and J are TRBV6-5 and TRBJ1-2; TRBD1 agrees at 10 bases. The CDR3 covers 16 residues. Trimming removed 2 bases from V and 2 bases from J; junction bases left unmatched: 5. Germline CDR1 reads MNHEY; CDR2 reads SVGAGI. For the CDR3, the DNA is TGTGCCAGCAGTTACGTCCGGACAGGGGGAAACTATGGCTACACCTTC. Translating it yields CASSYVRTGGNYGYTF.

The table lists this clonotype with many counts. The V gene is TRBV7-2, the J gene TRBJ1-5, with a weak D call TRBD1 (5 bases). In germline, CDR1 is SGHTA, CDR2 FQGNSA. The CDR3 is 15 amino acids. Trimming left V 5 bases short and J 1 base short, with 12 bases between. The CDR3 region is CASSLTRDSNQPQHF. The CDR3 nucleotides read TGTGCCAGCAGCCTAACCCGGGACAGCAATCAGCCCCAGCATTTT.

This clonotype occurred a few times. CDR3 protein: CASSSFRRLAGRADNEQFF. CDR3 nucleotides: TGTGCCAGCAGCTCCTTTCGACGACTAGCGGGAAGGGCGGACAATGAGCAGTTCTTC. The chain links TRBV7-9 to TRBJ2-1; 11 bases are shared with TRBD2. CDR1 and CDR2 from the germline V gene are SEHNR and FQNEAQ (reference sequence). This CDR3 contains 19 residues. Trimming removed 4 bases from V and 5 bases from J; junction bases left unmatched: 16.

Judged by abundance, this clonotype is medium-sized. The chain couples TRBV11-3 to TRBJ2-2; D is unclear. The germline V and J ends were trimmed by 5 bases and 1 base, with 5 bases remaining between them. This CDR3 is 13 amino acids long. CDR1 SGHNT and CDR2 YENEEA come from the germline V gene. CDR3 region: CASSPRNTGELFF. CDR3 sequence (DNA): TGTGCCAGCAGCCCGAGGAACACCGGGGAGCTGTTTTTT.